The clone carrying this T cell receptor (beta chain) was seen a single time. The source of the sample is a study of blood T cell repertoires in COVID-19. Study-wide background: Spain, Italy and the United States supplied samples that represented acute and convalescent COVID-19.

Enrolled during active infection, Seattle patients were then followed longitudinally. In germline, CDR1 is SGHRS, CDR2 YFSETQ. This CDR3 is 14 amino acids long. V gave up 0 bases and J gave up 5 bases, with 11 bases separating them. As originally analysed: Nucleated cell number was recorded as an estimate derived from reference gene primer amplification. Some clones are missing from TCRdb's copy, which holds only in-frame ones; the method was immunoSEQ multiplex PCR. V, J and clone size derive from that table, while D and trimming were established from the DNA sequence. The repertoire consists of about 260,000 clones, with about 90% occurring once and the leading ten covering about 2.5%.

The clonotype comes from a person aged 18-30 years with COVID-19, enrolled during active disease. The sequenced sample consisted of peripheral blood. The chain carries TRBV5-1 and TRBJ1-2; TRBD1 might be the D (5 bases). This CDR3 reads CASSLAGGLYGYTF. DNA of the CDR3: TGCGCCAGCAGCTTGGCCGGGGGACTTTATGGCTACACCTTC.